This paragraph reports one T cell receptor beta chain. This entry belongs to a study of blood T cell repertoires in COVID-19. For the study at large: T cells, B-cell-depleted T cells, or PBMCs supplied cDNA or gDNA.

This CDR3 spans 14 amino acids. The germline CDR1 and CDR2 sequences are SGHRS and YFSETQ. V was clipped by 4 bases and J by 6 bases, with 17 bases between them. The assay was immunoSEQ multiplex PCR, and TCRdb's table has in-frame clones only and misses some. The sample shows some 160,000 clones, about 83% of them seen only once. This sequence joins TRBV5-1 and TRBJ2-7; a possible D gene is TRBD2 (5 bases). Sequencing was done on a sample of peripheral blood. This receptor was taken from a woman of 80 years or more with COVID-19, enrolled during active disease. The CDR3 nucleotides read TGCGCCAGCAGCCCCCCCGGGGTCATTGGCGAGCAGTACTTC. The encoded protein is CASSPPGVIGEQYF. Supplemented by reference TRBV5-1 and TRBJ2-7, the full variable domain reads KAGVTQTPRYLIKTRGQQVTLSCSPISGHRSVSWYQQTPGQGLQFLFEYFSETQRNKGNFPGRFSGRQFSNSRSEMNVSTLELGDSALYLCASSPPGVIGEQYFGPGTRLTVT.